This T cell receptor (beta chain) originates from a study of T-cell reconstitution after alpha-beta-depleted transplantation in children. Concerning this clonotype: Its antigen is not identified.

Unmatched junction bases numbered 6, after V lost 4 bases and J lost 5 bases. Looked up from germline, CDR1 is SGHRS and CDR2 is YFSETQ. The CDR3 consists of 16 residues. Construction of the TCRbeta library involved unique molecular identifiers. Each CDR3 protein gets one entry after TCRdb re-called the PCR reads with MiXCR. Of a few hundred thousand distinct CDR3 sequences listed, over 25% are singletons. Study findings and constraints: Reportedly, alpha-beta T cells present about two months post-transplant originated from several hundred expanded clones of graft origin. Surviving thymic progenitors and recipient T cells were the source of high TCRbeta diversity at day 60 in some patients. When one year had passed after transplant, most T-cell counts and diversity came from newly produced T cells.

The origin of this receptor is a boy in the first two years of life with Wiskott-Aldrich syndrome, due to receive a stem cell transplant. V and J are TRBV5-1 and TRBJ2-5, with TRBD2 matching over 15 bases. This sample comprised PBMCs, obtained before TCRalphabeta/CD19-depleted stem cell transplant. CDR3 nucleotide sequence: TGCGCCAGCAGCGTAACCGGGACTAGCGGGAGGGAGACCCAGTACTTC. This codes for CASSVTGTSGRETQYF. Full variable domain (missing parts from reference TRBV5-1 and TRBJ2-5): KAGVTQTPRYLIKTRGQQVTLSCSPISGHRSVSWYQQTPGQGLQFLFEYFSETQRNKGNFPGRFSGRQFSNSRSEMNVSTLELGDSALYLCASSVTGTSGRETQYFGPGTRLLVL.